This T cell receptor beta chain was sequenced during a study of CD8 T cells in ankylosing spondylitis. Preparation of TCR beta libraries was done by quantitative 5'-RACE with molecular barcodes. One entry per CDR3 protein, called by TCRdb with MiXCR from the 5' RACE reads. The repertoire includes around 490,000 distinct CDR3 sequences, about 5.2% of them detected once, and around 3.6% sits in the top ten. CDR3 length: 16 residues. V lost 4 bases to trimming and J lost 2 bases; unmatched junction nucleotides: 6. Whole-study findings and limits: Ankylosing spondylitis blood appeared to carry a characteristic TCR beta motif of roughly eight highly homologous variants.

This clonotype has a count of ten or more. No antigen is known for it. The specimen was blood, either unsorted or a sorted T cell fraction (not recorded which). This chain links TRBV12-3 or TRBV12-4 with TRBJ2-5; TRBD2 matches at 11 bases. The source of this sequence is a male donor with ankylosing spondylitis. CDR3 nucleotide sequence: TGTGCCAGCAGTTATACGGGACTAGCGGTTCAAGAGACCCAGTACTTC. Protein: CASSYTGLAVQETQYF.